The 21 T cell receptor beta chains below were found in one sample sequenced in a study of STAT5B mutations in CD4+ large granular lymphocyte leukemia (dated by TCRdb to between 2021 and 2024). Receptor libraries were prepared by the immunoSEQ multiplex PCR assay. As stored in TCRdb, this immuneACCESS dataset retains in-frame rearrangements with V and J assigned. A fraction of the clones does not appear; measured against another copy, unresolved V genes explain less than half of the discrepancy, and the remainder lacks a known reason. For this sample the table gives tens of thousands of clones, of which 76% were detected only once. The ten largest clones represent approximately 2% of the sample. Sequencing was carried out using CD4+ T cells from blood buffy coats. The source of these receptors is a human donor in good health.

This clone was found a few times. The V call is TRBV6-1, the J call TRBJ1-1; D is unclear. CDR1 and CDR2 from the germline V gene are MNHNS and SASEGT. CDR3 length: 12 amino acids. The V gene lost 2 bases and the J gene lost 4 bases, with 5 bases spanning the gap. The CDR3 DNA sequence: TGTGCCAGCAGTGAATGGGGCACTGAAGCTTTCTTT. It specifies CASSEWGTEAFF.

This chain joins TRBV2 and TRBJ2-5, with 12 bases that match TRBD2. Trimming took 3 bases from V and 5 from J; bases not matched to a gene: 4. The germline gives CDR1 SNHLY, CDR2 FYNNEI. The CDR3 runs to 15 residues. This chain's CDR3 is CASSDLGLAGETQYF. The CDR3 coding sequence is TGTGCCAGCAGTGATTTAGGACTAGCGGGGGAGACCCAGTACTTC.

This chain connects TRBV19 to TRBJ2-1, with D tentatively TRBD1 or TRBD2 (6 bases each). Trimming pared 6 bases from V and 3 bases from J, leaving 15 bases between. Germline loops: CDR1 LNHDA, CDR2 SQIVND (reference sequence). The CDR3 consists of 15 residues. The CDR3 protein is CASSTRGLDYNEQFF. Here the CDR3 DNA reads TGTGCCAGTAGCACCCGGGGGCTCGACTACAATGAGCAGTTCTTC.

DNA for the CDR3: TGTGCCAGCAGCTTCGGGGGGTCTGGGGCCAACGTCCTGACTTTC. As protein: CASSFGGSGANVLTF. The chain employs TRBV7-3 and TRBJ2-6; 7 bases agree with TRBD2. CDR1 is SGHTA and CDR2 is FQGTGA in the germline V gene. This CDR3 region has 15 residues. With 3 bases clipped from V and 1 base from J, the junction kept 0 bases outside the gene matches.

The chain recombines TRBV5-4 with TRBJ2-1, with D unresolved. V lost 0 bases to trimming and J lost 8 bases, with 3 bases between them. Per the germline V gene, CDR1 is SGHNT and CDR2 is YYREEE (reference sequence). This CDR3 region has 11 residues. The CDR3 bases are TGTGCCAGCAGCTTGGTTGATGAGCAGTTCTTC. Translation gives CASSLVDEQFF. Looking up the rest from reference TRBV5-4 and TRBJ2-1 gives the full variable domain: ETGVTQSPTHLIKTRGQQVTLRCSSQSGHNTVSWYQQALGQGPQFIFQYYREEENGRGNFPPRFSGLQFPNYSSELNVNALELDDSALYLCASSLVDEQFFGPGTRLTVL.

This clone has just a few counts. The V call is TRBV30, the J call TRBJ1-2; D is uncertain. The CDR3 is 13 residues long. Germline V gene sequence: CDR1 GTSNPN, CDR2 SVGIG (reference sequence). In nucleotides, the CDR3 is TGTGCTGGTGACCCAGGTTTTAACTATGGCTACACCTTC. Translated, it gives CAGDPGFNYGYTF.

The rearrangement uses TRBV11-2 and TRBJ2-5, with D unclear. Trimming pared 1 base from V and 5 bases from J, leaving 14 bases between. In germline, CDR1 is SGHAT, CDR2 FQNNGV. The CDR3 loop spans 15 amino acids. CDR3 DNA: TGTGCCAGCAGCTTAGCAGTACGGCTAGTCGAGACCCAGTACTTC. Its translation is CASSLAVRLVETQYF.

The chain joins TRBV5-1 to TRBJ2-3; 13 nucleotides align to TRBD2. The germline V gene encodes CDR1 SGHRS and CDR2 YFSETQ. This CDR3 is built from 17 residues. V was clipped by 4 bases and J by 4 bases; unmatched bases: 9. CDR3 sequence reads: CASSEGLAGPGADTQYF. The CDR3 nucleotides read TGCGCCAGCAGCGAGGGACTAGCGGGGCCTGGCGCAGATACGCAGTATTTT.

The chain has TRBV9 and TRBJ2-5, with a weak D call TRBD2 (6 bases). With 4 bases removed from V and 5 bases from J, the gap between germline ends came to 15 bases. The CDR3 runs to 14 residues. Germline values: CDR1 SGDLS, CDR2 YYNGEE. In DNA, the CDR3 is TGTGCCAGCAGCATTCCGGGACTGGGGGAGACCCAGTACTTC. Its translation is CASSIPGLGETQYF.

The chain combines TRBV11-2 with TRBJ2-3; 8 bases are a match to TRBD1. CDR1 and CDR2 from the germline V gene are SGHAT and FQNNGV. This CDR3 comprises 15 residues. J was trimmed by 3 bases and V by 1 base; bases with no gene match: 3. The CDR3 reads CASSLVTGGTDTQYF. The DNA for the CDR3 is TGTGCCAGCAGCTTAGTTACAGGGGGTACAGATACGCAGTATTTT.

This rearrangement joins TRBV6-5 to TRBJ1-1, with unresolved D. Germline CDR1 reads MNHEY; CDR2 reads SVGAGI. This CDR3 has 14 residues. V gave up 4 bases and J gave up 4 bases, with 13 bases separating them. CDR3 loop: CASSSLSGVTEAFF. In nucleotides, the CDR3 is TGTGCCAGCAGTTCCTTATCCGGGGTCACTGAAGCTTTCTTT.

This chain joins TRBV19 and TRBJ2-1, with D possibly TRBD2 on 5 matching bases. The CDR3 is made up of 13 amino acids. Germline assignment: CDR1 LNHDA and CDR2 SQIVND (reference sequence). Trimming took 10 bases from V and 10 from J, leaving 20 bases between them. The CDR3 region has the DNA TGTGCCACTGACCTGGGGAGCGACGGCGAGCAGTTCTTC. Translation gives CATDLGSDGEQFF.

This rearrangement joins TRBV9 to TRBJ2-7, with a weak D call TRBD2 (6 bases). Trimming removed 0 bases at V and 6 bases at J, with 16 bases between. Germline V lookup: CDR1 SGDLS, CDR2 YYNGEE. The CDR3 has 15 residues. The CDR3: CASSVGGSGSSEQYF. Written as DNA, the CDR3 is TGTGCCAGCAGCGTAGGAGGTAGCGGTAGTTCCGAGCAGTACTTC.

The chain carries TRBV10-1 and TRBJ2-3; D is possibly TRBD2 (5 bases). The length of the CDR3 is 13 residues. V lost 0 bases and J 9 bases, leaving 10 bases between the germline ends. The germline V gene has CDR1 WNHNN and CDR2 SYGVQD (reference sequence). The CDR3 is CASSESARVTQYF. The CDR3 DNA reads TGCGCCAGCAGTGAGTCGGCGCGGGTAACGCAGTATTTT.

The J gene is TRBJ2-1, the V gene TRBV6-6; the D gene is possibly TRBD1 (7 bases). Germline assignment: CDR1 MNHNY and CDR2 SVGAGI (reference sequence). This CDR3 has 15 amino acids. With 6 bases removed from V and 7 bases from J, the gap between germline ends came to 19 bases. This chain's CDR3 is CASSPRPGGLNEQFF. The CDR3 coding sequence is TGTGCCAGCAGCCCCAGGCCAGGGGGGTTGAATGAGCAGTTCTTC.

CDR3 sequence (DNA): TGCGCCAGCAGCTTGGAAGGGACAATGCGGGAGCAGTACTTC. This encodes CASSLEGTMREQYF. V gene TRBV5-1 combines with J gene TRBJ2-7; possible D gene TRBD1, 6 bases. Germline-derived CDR1 and CDR2 are SGHRS and YFSETQ. V was clipped by 0 bases and J by 7 bases, with 14 bases between them. The CDR3 totals 14 residues.

V gene TRBV28 combines with J gene TRBJ2-7; 10 positions match TRBD2. The germline CDR1 and CDR2 sequences are MDHEN and SYDVKM. This CDR3 has 15 residues. Trimming took 8 bases from V and 3 from J; bases not matched to a gene: 10. CDR3: CASALRTSGYYEQYF. Written as DNA, the CDR3 is TGTGCCAGCGCCCTGAGGACTAGCGGTTACTACGAGCAGTACTTC.

The rearrangement uses TRBV5-5 and TRBJ2-7; the D gene is possibly TRBD1 (6 bases). The germline CDR1 and CDR2 sequences are SGHKS and YYEKEE (reference sequence). V was trimmed by 3 bases and J by 4 bases, leaving 20 bases between them. The CDR3 extends over 16 amino acids. CDR3 amino acids: CASSWGWGQKGYEQYF. The CDR3 DNA follows: TGTGCCAGCAGCTGGGGTTGGGGGCAGAAGGGATACGAGCAGTACTTC.

DNA of the CDR3: TGTGCCAGCAGCTTACGACAGGGAACTAATGAAAAACTGTTTTTT. Translated, it gives CASSLRQGTNEKLFF. The chain is built from TRBV7-9 and TRBJ1-4; 7 positions agree with TRBD1. V was pared by 2 bases and J by 1 base, with 1 base of the junction left unmatched. The CDR3 is made up of 15 amino acids. Germline assignment: CDR1 SEHNR and CDR2 FQNEAQ (reference sequence).

The rearrangement joins TRBV11-1 to TRBJ2-7; D not certain. The CDR3 runs 14 residues. V dropped 3 bases and J dropped 1 base, with 10 bases sitting between them. Germline values: CDR1 SGHAT, CDR2 FQDESV (reference sequence). As DNA, the CDR3 is TGTGCCAGCAGCTTTGTGCCGGGTTCCTACGAGCAGTACTTC. It codes for CASSFVPGSYEQYF.

This clone was recorded only once. The chain links TRBV29-1 to TRBJ2-1; 7 bases fit TRBD2. This CDR3 is built from 14 residues. The ends lost 0 bases at V and 3 bases at J; junction bases unmatched: 2. Per the germline V gene, CDR1 is SQVTM and CDR2 is ANQGSEA. CDR3 in DNA: TGCAGCGTTGAAGATCCTAGCGGCTACAATGAGCAGTTCTTC. Its translation is CSVEDPSGYNEQFF.